This note documents a single T cell receptor beta chain sequence. Antigen unknown. The data belong to a study of shared clonotypes between healthy human individuals. The study's findings and limits: It was the non-shared clonotypes that had lower generation probabilities than clonotypes shared by all four donors.

Authors' analysis steps: ImmunoSEQ output held junction-only sequences without quality scores, so filtering differed. Profiling relied on immunoSEQ multiplex PCR, and the TCRdb table lists in-frame clones only, not all of them. Clonal size and the V and J genes are those of that table, whereas D and trimming came from the DNA. Found here are 900,000 to 1,200,000 clones, about four fifths of them singletons; the top ten hold 0.6% to 0.7%. Germline loops: CDR1 SGHRS, CDR2 YFSETQ. The CDR3 spans 14 residues. Trimming cost V 3 bases and J 5 bases, with 14 bases left between them. This receptor was identified in a man between 18 and 35 years old in good health. Some clones in this sample may be carry-over from other donors' samples. V and J are TRBV5-1 and TRBJ2-5, with D possibly called TRBD1 or TRBD2 (6 bases each). The specimen sequenced was memory CD4+ T cells from PBMCs. The subset: CD45RA-negative fraction. The DNA of the CDR3 is TGCGCCAGCAGCTCCCTGGGGGGCGTGGAGACCCAGTACTTC. This translates into CASSSLGGVETQYF.